This T cell receptor beta chain was sequenced in a study of CD8 T cells in Susac syndrome. Reverse transcription of about 0.5 to 1 ug RNA used random hexamers. TCRdb fed the immunoSEQ multiplex PCR reads into MiXCR, producing one record per CDR3 protein. The table has under 250,000 distinct CDR3 sequences, roughly 95% seen once. Material for sequencing was CD4+ T cells from PBMCs. This clonotype was sampled from a human donor with multiple sclerosis.

For the CDR3, the DNA is TGTGCCAGCAGTTACTATCCGGGACAGGGGGCAATTGACACCGGGGAGCTGTTTTTT. Protein sequence: CASSYYPGQGAIDTGELFF. V gene TRBV6-5 combines with J gene TRBJ2-2; TRBD1 aligns across 12 bases. This CDR3 is built from 19 residues. Per the germline V gene, CDR1 is MNHEY and CDR2 is SVGAGI. J was trimmed by 3 bases and V by 1 base; bases with no gene match: 9.